This entry lists 3 T cell receptor beta chains sequenced from one sample in a study of vaccination and CD4 T cells after COVID-19. The assay that was used to sequence DNA from cultured CD4+ T cells was the Oncomine TCR Beta short-read assay. One entry per CDR3 protein results from TCRdb running MiXCR on the PCR reads. The sample lists about 10,000 distinct CDR3 sequences, roughly a fifth seen once, with 12% in the top ten. Regarding treatment: approximately 10-day PBMC culture with coronavirus spike peptide pools or control peptides (ViraFEST assay). Their antigens remain unidentified. The sequencing here drew on CD4+ T cells from blood, cultured in vitro, taken after SARS-CoV-2 vaccination. Every receptor here comes from a human donor who had recovered from COVID-19.

V is TRBV29-1 and J is TRBJ1-1; 9 nucleotides agree with TRBD1. Germline-derived CDR1 and CDR2 are SQVTM and ANQGSEA. This CDR3 has 12 residues. J lost 1 base, V lost 7 bases, and 1 base had no gene match. The CDR3 DNA reads as TGCAGCGCGGACAGGGGGAACACTGAAGCTTTCTTT. Protein: CSADRGNTEAFF.

This clonotype has only a few counts. The chain uses TRBV6-2 or TRBV6-3 and TRBJ2-3; tentatively, D is TRBD1 or TRBD2 (5 bases each). Trimming cost V 6 bases and J 8 bases, with 24 bases left between them. CDR3 length: 16 residues. The germline V gene has CDR1 MNHEY and CDR2 SVGEGT. This chain's CDR3 is CASRTTYGAPYGTQYF. CDR3 sequence (DNA): TGTGCCAGCAGGACGACATACGGGGCCCCCTATGGTACGCAGTATTTT.

The chain employs TRBV6-5 and TRBJ2-5, with D hard to call. V was pared by 2 bases and J by 5 bases, with 12 bases between. The CDR3 loop spans 14 amino acids. CDR1 MNHEY and CDR2 SVGAGI come from the germline V gene. The CDR3 spells CASSYGQKGETQYF. Here the CDR3 DNA reads TGTGCCAGCAGTTACGGCCAAAAAGGCGAGACCCAGTACTTC.